This TCR beta chain emerged from a study of shared clonotypes between healthy human individuals. At the level of the study: Three plates each covered CD4 naive and memory; CD8 naive two, CD8 memory one.

Here immunoSEQ multiplex PCR was the method, and the copy in TCRdb shows in-frame clones only, minus some. The sample contains 2 million to 3 million clones, 93% of which appear only once. The table lists this clone with a few counts. The sample holds other DNA sequences that translate to the same CDR3. The CDR3 is made up of 13 amino acids. In germline, CDR1 is SGHTA, CDR2 FQGTGA. Between the trimmed V and J ends, which lost 5 bases and 4 bases, there was a span of 9 bases. Sequenced: naive CD4+ T cells from PBMCs. As for subset: CD45RA+ positively selected. This receptor was identified in a young man in good health. Some clones in this sample may be carry-over from other donors' samples. The V call is TRBV7-3, the J call TRBJ1-3; D perhaps matches TRBD1 (6 bases). CDR3 protein: CASSPGQGNTIYF. DNA of the CDR3: TGTGCCAGCAGCCCTGGACAGGGAAACACCATATATTTT.